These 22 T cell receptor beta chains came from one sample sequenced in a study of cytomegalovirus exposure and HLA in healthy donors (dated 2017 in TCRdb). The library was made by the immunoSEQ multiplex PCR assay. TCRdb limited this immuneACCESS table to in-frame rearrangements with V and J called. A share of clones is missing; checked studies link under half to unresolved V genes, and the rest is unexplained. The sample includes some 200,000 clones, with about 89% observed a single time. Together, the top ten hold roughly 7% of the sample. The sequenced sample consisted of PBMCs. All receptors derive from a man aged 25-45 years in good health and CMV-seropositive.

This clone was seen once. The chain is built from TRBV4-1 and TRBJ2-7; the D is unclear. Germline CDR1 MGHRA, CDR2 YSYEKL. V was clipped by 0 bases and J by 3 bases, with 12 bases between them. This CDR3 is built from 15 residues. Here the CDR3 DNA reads TGCGCCAGCAGCCAAGATTCCCCGACTGTCTACGAGCAGTACTTC. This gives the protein CASSQDSPTVYEQYF.

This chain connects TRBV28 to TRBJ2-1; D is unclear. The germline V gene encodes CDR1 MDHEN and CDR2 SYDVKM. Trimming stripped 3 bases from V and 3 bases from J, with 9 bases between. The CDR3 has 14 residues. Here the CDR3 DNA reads TGTGCCAGCAGTTTTAACTCCTACTACAATGAGCAGTTCTTC. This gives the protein CASSFNSYYNEQFF.

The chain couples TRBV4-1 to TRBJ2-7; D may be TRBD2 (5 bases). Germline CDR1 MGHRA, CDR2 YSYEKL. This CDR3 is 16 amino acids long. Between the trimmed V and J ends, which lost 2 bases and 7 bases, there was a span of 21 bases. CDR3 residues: CASSQIGGAPPTEQYF. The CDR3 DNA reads TGCGCCAGCAGCCAAATTGGAGGAGCGCCCCCCACGGAGCAGTACTTC.

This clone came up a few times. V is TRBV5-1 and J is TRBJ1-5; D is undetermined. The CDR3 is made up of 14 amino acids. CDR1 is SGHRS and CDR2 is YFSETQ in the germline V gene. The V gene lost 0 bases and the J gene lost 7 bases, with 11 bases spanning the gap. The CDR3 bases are TGCGCCAGCAGCTTGGAAGGGATCGACCAGCCCCAGCATTTT. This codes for CASSLEGIDQPQHF. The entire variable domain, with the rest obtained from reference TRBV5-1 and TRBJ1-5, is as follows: KAGVTQTPRYLIKTRGQQVTLSCSPISGHRSVSWYQQTPGQGLQFLFEYFSETQRNKGNFPGRFSGRQFSNSRSEMNVSTLELGDSALYLCASSLEGIDQPQHFGDGTRLSIL.

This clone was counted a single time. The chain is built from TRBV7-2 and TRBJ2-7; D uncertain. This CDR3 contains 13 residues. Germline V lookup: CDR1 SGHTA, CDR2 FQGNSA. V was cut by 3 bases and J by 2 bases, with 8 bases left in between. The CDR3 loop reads CASSFTITYEQYF. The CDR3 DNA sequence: TGTGCCAGCAGCTTTACCATAACCTACGAGCAGTACTTC.

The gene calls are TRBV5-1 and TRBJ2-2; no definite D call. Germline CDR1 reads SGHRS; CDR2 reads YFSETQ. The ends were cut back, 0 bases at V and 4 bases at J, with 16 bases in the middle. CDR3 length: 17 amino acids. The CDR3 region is CASSLAGVLESTGELFF. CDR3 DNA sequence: TGCGCCAGCAGCTTGGCCGGAGTCTTGGAGTCCACCGGGGAGCTGTTTTTT.

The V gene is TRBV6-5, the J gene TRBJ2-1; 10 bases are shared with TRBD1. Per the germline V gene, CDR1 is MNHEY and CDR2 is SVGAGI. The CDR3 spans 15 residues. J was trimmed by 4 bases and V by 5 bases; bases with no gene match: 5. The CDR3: CASSRDRGLYNEQFF. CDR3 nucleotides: TGTGCCAGCAGTCGCGACAGGGGGCTATACAATGAGCAGTTCTTC.

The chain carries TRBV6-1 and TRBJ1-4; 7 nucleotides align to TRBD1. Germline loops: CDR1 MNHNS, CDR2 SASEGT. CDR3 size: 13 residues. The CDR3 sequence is CAGSGTVNEKLFF. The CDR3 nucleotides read TGTGCAGGATCCGGGACAGTGAATGAAAAACTGTTTTTT.

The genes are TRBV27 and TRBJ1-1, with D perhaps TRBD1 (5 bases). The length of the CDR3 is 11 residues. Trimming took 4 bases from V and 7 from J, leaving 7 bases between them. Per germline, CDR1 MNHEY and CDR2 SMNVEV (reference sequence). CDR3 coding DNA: TGTGCCAGCAGTTCGGGGGGTGAAGCTTTCTTT. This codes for CASSSGGEAFF.

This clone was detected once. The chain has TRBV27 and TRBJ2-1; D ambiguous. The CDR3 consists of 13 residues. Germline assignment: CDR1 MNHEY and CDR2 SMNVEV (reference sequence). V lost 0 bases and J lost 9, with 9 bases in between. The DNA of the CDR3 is TGTGCCAGCAGTTTATCGTCGAAGGGTGAGCAGTTCTTC. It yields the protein CASSLSSKGEQFF.

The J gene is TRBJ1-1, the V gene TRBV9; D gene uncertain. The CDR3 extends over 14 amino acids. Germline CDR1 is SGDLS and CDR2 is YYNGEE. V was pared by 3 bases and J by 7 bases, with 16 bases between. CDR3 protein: CASSARTVDGEAFF. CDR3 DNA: TGTGCCAGCAGCGCCCGGACTGTCGATGGTGAAGCTTTCTTT.

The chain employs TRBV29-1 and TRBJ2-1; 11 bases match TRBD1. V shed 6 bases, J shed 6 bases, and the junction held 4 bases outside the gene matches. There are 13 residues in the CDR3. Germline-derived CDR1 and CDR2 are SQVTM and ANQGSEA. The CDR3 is CSVTDRGLNEQFF. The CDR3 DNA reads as TGCAGCGTCACGGACAGGGGGCTCAATGAGCAGTTCTTC.

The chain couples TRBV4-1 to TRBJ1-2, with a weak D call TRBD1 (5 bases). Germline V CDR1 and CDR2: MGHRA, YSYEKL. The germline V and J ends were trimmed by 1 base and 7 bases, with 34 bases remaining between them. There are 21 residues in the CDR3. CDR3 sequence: CASSQGMAENLGRRVPPGYTF. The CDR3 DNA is TGCGCCAGCAGCCAAGGAATGGCAGAGAATTTGGGGCGGAGGGTCCCGCCTGGCTACACCTTC.

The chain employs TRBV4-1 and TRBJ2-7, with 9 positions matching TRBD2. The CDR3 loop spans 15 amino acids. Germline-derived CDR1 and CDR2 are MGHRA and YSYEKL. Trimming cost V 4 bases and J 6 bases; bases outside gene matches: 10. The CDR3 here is CASSRNSGSYIEQYF. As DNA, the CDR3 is TGCGCCAGCAGCCGAAATAGCGGGAGTTATATCGAGCAGTACTTC.

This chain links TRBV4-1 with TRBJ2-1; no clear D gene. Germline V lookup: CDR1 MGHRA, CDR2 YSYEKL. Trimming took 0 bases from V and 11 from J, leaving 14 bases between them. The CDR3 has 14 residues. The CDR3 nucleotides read TGCGCCAGCAGCCAAGATCGGGTAACGACGAAGCAGTTCTTC. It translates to CASSQDRVTTKQFF.

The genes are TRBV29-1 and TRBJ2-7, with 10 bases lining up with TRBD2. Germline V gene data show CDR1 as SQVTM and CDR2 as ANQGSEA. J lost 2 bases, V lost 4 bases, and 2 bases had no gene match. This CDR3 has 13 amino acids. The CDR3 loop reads CSVAGTSAYEQYF. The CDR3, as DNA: TGCAGCGTTGCCGGGACTAGCGCCTACGAGCAGTACTTC.

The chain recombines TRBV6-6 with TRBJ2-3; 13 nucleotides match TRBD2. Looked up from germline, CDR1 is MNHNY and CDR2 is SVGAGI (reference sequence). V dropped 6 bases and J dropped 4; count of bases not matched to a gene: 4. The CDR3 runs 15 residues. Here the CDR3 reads CASSYGLAGADTQYF. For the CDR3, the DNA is TGTGCCAGCAGCTACGGACTAGCGGGGGCAGATACGCAGTATTTT.

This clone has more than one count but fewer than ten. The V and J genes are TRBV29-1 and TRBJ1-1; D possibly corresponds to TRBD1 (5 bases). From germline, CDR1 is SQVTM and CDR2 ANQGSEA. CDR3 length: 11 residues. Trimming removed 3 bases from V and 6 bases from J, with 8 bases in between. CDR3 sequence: CSVERGAEAFF. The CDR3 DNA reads TGCAGCGTTGAGAGGGGCGCTGAAGCTTTCTTT.

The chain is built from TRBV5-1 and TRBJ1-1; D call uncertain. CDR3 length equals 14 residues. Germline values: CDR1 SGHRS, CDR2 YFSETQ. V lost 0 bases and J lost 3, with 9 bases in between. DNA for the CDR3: TGCGCCAGCAGCTTGGCTCGGAGAGACACTGAAGCTTTCTTT. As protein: CASSLARRDTEAFF.

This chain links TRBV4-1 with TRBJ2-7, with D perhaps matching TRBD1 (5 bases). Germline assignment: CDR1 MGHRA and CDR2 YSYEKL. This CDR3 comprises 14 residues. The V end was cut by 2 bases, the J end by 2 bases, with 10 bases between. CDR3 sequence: CASSQPGSTYEQYF. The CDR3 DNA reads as TGCGCCAGCAGCCAACCAGGGTCCACCTACGAGCAGTACTTC.

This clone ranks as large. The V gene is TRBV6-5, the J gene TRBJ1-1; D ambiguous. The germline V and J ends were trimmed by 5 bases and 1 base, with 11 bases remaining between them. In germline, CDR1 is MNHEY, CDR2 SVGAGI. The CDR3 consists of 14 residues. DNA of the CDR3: TGTGCCAGCAGTGCGTTCGGTCCGAACACTGAAGCTTTCTTT. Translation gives CASSAFGPNTEAFF.

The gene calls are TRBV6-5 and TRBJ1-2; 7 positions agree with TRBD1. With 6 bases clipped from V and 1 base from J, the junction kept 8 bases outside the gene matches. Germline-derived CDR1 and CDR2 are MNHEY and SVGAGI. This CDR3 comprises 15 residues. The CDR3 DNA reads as TGTGCCAGCAGACCCCCGGGACAGAGTAACTATGGCTACACCTTC. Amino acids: CASRPPGQSNYGYTF.